Sequencing of this T cell receptor (beta chain) was carried out in a study of blood T cell repertoires in COVID-19. Study at large: The cDNA or gDNA used as material had been derived from T cells, B-cell-depleted T cells, or PBMCs.

Trimming cost V 5 bases and J 0 bases; bases outside gene matches: 11. Germline CDR1 is SEHNR and CDR2 is FQNEAQ (reference sequence). The CDR3 runs 19 residues. In the source study's methods: Reference gene primer amplification in the assay estimated nucleated cell counts. Sequencing used immunoSEQ multiplex PCR; TCRdb keeps in-frame clones, though not all of them. That table furnishes V, J and clone size, whereas the DNA furnished D and trimming. The sample lists about 150,000 clones; around 84% were seen once. Participant-given clinical history determined each cohort assignment. Donors in Cohort 3 counted as recovered after two negative PCRs, clearance, or symptom resolution.

The sequence derives from a man aged 45 to 65 who had recovered from COVID-19. The sample taken for sequencing was PBMCs or T cells enriched from blood (not recorded which). The chain combines TRBV7-9 with TRBJ2-6; TRBD1 agrees at 9 bases. The CDR3 protein is CASSGRTGVSDSGANVLTF. The DNA of the CDR3 is TGTGCCAGCAGCGGCCGGACAGGGGTTTCGGACTCTGGGGCCAACGTCCTGACTTTC.